The table lists the clone carrying this T cell receptor (beta chain) with a few counts. Its antigen remains unknown. The data were obtained in a study of T cell responses to AZD1222 COVID-19 vaccine. Study-level findings and limits: Dominant at 160-218 and 743-854, vaccine-associated CD4 TCRs also spanned spike.

Germline loops: CDR1 KGHDR, CDR2 SFDVKD. Deletions cut 2 bases from V and 2 bases from J, with 18 bases between. The CDR3 covers 19 residues. Profiling relied on immunoSEQ multiplex PCR, and the TCRdb table lists in-frame clones only, not all of them. Of roughly 150,000 clones in the sample, 90% were seen once. The sequence was obtained from an adult who received the AZD1222 COVID-19 vaccine. The source was peripheral blood, collected 28 days after the second AZD1222 dose. The rearrangement uses TRBV24-1 and TRBJ2-6; TRBD1 or TRBD2 may be the D gene (5 bases each). Here the CDR3 DNA reads TGTGCCACCAGTGATTCGGCGGGCAGGGATAATACTGGGGCCAACGTCCTGACTTTC. It codes for CATSDSAGRDNTGANVLTF.